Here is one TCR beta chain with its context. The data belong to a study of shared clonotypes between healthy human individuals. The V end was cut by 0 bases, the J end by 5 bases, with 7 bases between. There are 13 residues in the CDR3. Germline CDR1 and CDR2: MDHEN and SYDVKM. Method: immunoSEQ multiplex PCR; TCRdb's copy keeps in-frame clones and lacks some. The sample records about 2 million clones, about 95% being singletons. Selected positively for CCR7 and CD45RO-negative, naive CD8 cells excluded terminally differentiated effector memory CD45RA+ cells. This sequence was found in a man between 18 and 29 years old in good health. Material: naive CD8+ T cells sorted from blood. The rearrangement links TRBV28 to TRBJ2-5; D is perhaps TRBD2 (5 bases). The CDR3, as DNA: TGTGCCAGCAGTTTATGGGACTGGGAGACCCAGTACTTC. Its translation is CASSLWDWETQYF.